This is a list of T cell receptor beta chains from one sample in a study of T cells in localized non-small cell lung cancer. Profiling relied on immunoSEQ multiplex PCR, and the TCRdb table lists in-frame clones only, not all of them. The sample holds 15,000 to 20,000 clones; approximately 80% are singletons and the top ten take less than 40%. Material: peripheral blood, obtained before any cancer treatment. All receptors derive from a male donor at least 60 years old with stage I lung adenocarcinoma. Each CDR3 is given with its conserved first and last residue. The D gene is left open where the match is weak. Expanded clones are given a class, and other clones once, few, many or no size at all.

clone_size j_call v_call d_call cdr3_nt cdr3_aa
once TRBJ2-4 TRBV5-5 . TGTGCCAGCAGCCCCCTTCTGGGGGGAAACATTCAGTACTTC CASSPLLGGNIQYF
. TRBJ2-3 TRBV9 . TGTGCCAGCAGCGTGGCAGCAAGGGTGGGAGATACGCAGTATTTT CASSVAARVGDTQYF
. TRBJ2-7 TRBV7-6 . TGTGCCAGCAGCTCGACCGTTACCTACGAGCAGTACTTC CASSSTVTYEQYF
. TRBJ1-2 TRBV5-5 TRBD1 TGTGCCAGCAGCTTCGGACAGGCACCACCCAGCGGCTACACCTTC CASSFGQAPPSGYTF
. TRBJ2-2 TRBV27 . TGTGCCAGCAGTTTATATCCGGGAGCGAACACCGGGGAGCTGTTTTTT CASSLYPGANTGELFF
. TRBJ1-2 TRBV5-1 . TGCGCCAGCAGCTTGATGAAGGGCAGGGTCGATGGCTACACCTTC CASSLMKGRVDGYTF
once TRBJ2-5 TRBV29-1 TRBD1 TGCAGCGTTGTTTCGATGGGACAGGCCCAAGAGACCCAGTACTTC CSVVSMGQAQETQYF
. TRBJ2-7 TRBV29-1 TRBD2 TGCAGCGCTCTAGCGGGGGGAACACCCTACGAGCAGTACTTC CSALAGGTPYEQYF
. TRBJ2-7 TRBV10-3 . TGTGCCATCAGTGTCTCCCGGGACTCCTACGAGCAGTACTTC CAISVSRDSYEQYF
. TRBJ2-5 TRBV18 . TGTGCCAGCTCACCGACGGGGCCGGGAGAGACCCAGTACTTC CASSPTGPGETQYF
. TRBJ1-3 TRBV19 . TGTGCCAGTAGTACCGGGACAACCCCGAGCTCTGGAAACACCATATATTTT CASSTGTTPSSGNTIYF
. TRBJ1-4 TRBV5-4 . TGTGCCAGCAGCTTTGAGGGATCCAATGAAAAACTGTTTTTT CASSFEGSNEKLFF
. TRBJ1-4 TRBV11-1 . TGTGCCAGCTTCTGGGGGGGGAACGGCTTTAATGAAAAACTGTTTTTT CASFWGGNGFNEKLFF
. TRBJ1-4 TRBV7-2 . TGTGCCAGCAGCTTTACTGAGGGAGAAAAACTGTTTTTT CASSFTEGEKLFF
. TRBJ2-7 TRBV5-1 TRBD2 TGCGCCAGCAGCACAGACGGGAGCGGGGGGCCCCTCGAGCAGTACTTC CASSTDGSGGPLEQYF
. TRBJ2-1 TRBV29-1 . TGCAGCGCCGAATATTGGGGGGACAATGAGCAGTTCTTC CSAEYWGDNEQFF
once TRBJ2-7 TRBV18 . TGTGCCAGCTCACCAACGGGACTCCGAGACACCTACGAGCAGTACTTC CASSPTGLRDTYEQYF
once TRBJ1-2 TRBV14 TRBD1 TGTGCCAGCAGCCAACAAAGGGACCCGGGACAGGGTGGTGGCTACACCTTC CASSQQRDPGQGGGYTF
once TRBJ1-5 TRBV15 . TGTGCCACCAGCAGAGAGGGAGTCAGCAATCAGCCCCAGCATTTT CATSREGVSNQPQHF
. TRBJ2-3 TRBV10-1 TRBD1 TGCGCCAGCAGTGAGTCGATACAGGGGGCACGGCAGTATTTT CASSESIQGARQYF
. TRBJ2-5 TRBV28 TRBD2 TGTGCCAGCAGTCTTCTAGCGGGAGGGGAGGAGACCCAGTACTTC CASSLLAGGEETQYF
. TRBJ2-2 TRBV19 . TGTGCCAGCAGGGGCACCGGGGAGCTGTTTTTT CASRGTGELFF